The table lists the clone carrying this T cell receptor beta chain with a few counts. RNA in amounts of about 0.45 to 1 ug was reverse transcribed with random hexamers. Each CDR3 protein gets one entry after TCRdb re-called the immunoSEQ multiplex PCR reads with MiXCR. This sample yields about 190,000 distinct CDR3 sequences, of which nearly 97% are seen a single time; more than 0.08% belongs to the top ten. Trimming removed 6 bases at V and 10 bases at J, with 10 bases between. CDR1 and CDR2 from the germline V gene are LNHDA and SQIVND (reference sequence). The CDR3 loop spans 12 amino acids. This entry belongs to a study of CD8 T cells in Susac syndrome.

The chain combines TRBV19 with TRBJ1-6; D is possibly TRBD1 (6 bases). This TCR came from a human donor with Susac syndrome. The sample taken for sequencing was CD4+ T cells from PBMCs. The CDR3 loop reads CASRTGGSPLHF. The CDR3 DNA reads TGTGCCAGTAGGACAGGCGGATCACCCCTCCACTTT.